The 3 T cell receptor beta chains below come from one sample, sequenced in a study of T cells of healthy individuals. TCRdb re-called the 5' RACE reads with MiXCR, one entry per CDR3 protein. The sample has 40,000 to 65,000 distinct CDR3 sequences, approximately 15% seen once. These receptor sequences come from a human donor in good health.

This clonotype turned up a few times. The V and J genes are TRBV9 and TRBJ2-7; TRBD1 is a possible D gene (5 bases). Looked up from germline, CDR1 is SGDLS and CDR2 is YYNGEE. The V end lost 3 bases, the J end lost 2 bases, and 9 bases lay between the germline ends. The length of the CDR3 is 13 residues. Here the CDR3 DNA reads TGTGCCAGCAGCGGAACAGGCACCTACGAGCAGTACTTC. The encoded protein is CASSGTGTYEQYF.

This clonotype was detected many times. The J gene is TRBJ1-1, the V gene TRBV27; 12 bases align to TRBD1. V shed 5 bases, J shed 8 bases, and the junction held 6 bases outside the gene matches. Germline values: CDR1 MNHEY, CDR2 SMNVEV (reference sequence). This CDR3 spans 14 amino acids. CDR3 region: CASSVPGQGAEAFF. The CDR3 DNA reads TGTGCCAGCAGTGTTCCGGGACAGGGGGCCGAAGCTTTCTTT.

This clonotype was seen only a few times. The J gene is TRBJ1-6, the V gene TRBV6-6, with TRBD1 as a possible D gene (5 bases). CDR1 MNHNY and CDR2 SVGAGI come from the germline V gene (reference sequence). With 4 bases removed from V and 6 bases from J, the gap between germline ends came to 16 bases. This CDR3 is built from 16 residues. The CDR3 coding sequence is TGTGCCAGCAGTTCCTCAAGAGGGGCGGGTAATTCACCCCTCCACTTT. It yields the protein CASSSSRGAGNSPLHF.